These 2 T cell receptor beta chains came from one sample sequenced in a study of vaccination and CD4 T cells after COVID-19. The antigens of these receptors remain unknown. The treatment: approximately 10-day PBMC culture with coronavirus spike peptide pools or control peptides (ViraFEST assay). One should note that the unexposed donor's CD4+ T cells were collected before the COVID-19 pandemic (2011-2018). With the Oncomine TCR Beta short-read assay, DNA from cultured CD4+ T cells was sequenced. In TCRdb, the PCR reads were re-called with MiXCR into one record per CDR3 protein. This table has fewer than 2,500 distinct CDR3 sequences, roughly 18% appearing once. The sequenced sample consisted of CD4+ T cells from blood, cultured in vitro. These receptors all come from a human donor in good health.

In its sample, this clonotype ranks as medium-sized. The chain combines TRBV6-1 with TRBJ1-1, with D maybe TRBD1 (5 bases). Between the trimmed V and J ends, which lost 6 bases and 6 bases, there was a span of 29 bases. Looked up from germline, CDR1 is MNHNS and CDR2 is SASEGT. The CDR3 is 18 residues long. DNA of the CDR3: TGTGCCAGCAGGGGATCGGACGGCCTGCCCCAGGGTAACCCTGAAGCTTTCTTT. Its translation is CASRGSDGLPQGNPEAFF.

The CDR3 is CASGQSQETQYF. The CDR3 nucleotides read TGTGCCAGCGGACAGAGCCAAGAGACCCAGTACTTC. The chain has TRBV10-3 and TRBJ2-5; tentative D call: TRBD1 (6 bases). Germline values: CDR1 ENHRY, CDR2 SYGVKD. V was shortened by 10 bases and J by 1 base, with 10 bases between the two germline ends. The CDR3 sequence is 12 residues long.